This entry concerns a single TCR beta chain. Regarding treatment: around 19 received Ad26.COV2.S at low or high dose, single or two shots; 5 received placebo; per-sample allocation not given. The investigators took samples on day 63 after the first vaccine or placebo injection. V was clipped by 0 bases and J by 6 bases, with 7 bases between them. In germline, CDR1 is SGHTA, CDR2 FQGTGA. The CDR3 runs to 13 residues. This sample was taken from a study of Ad26.COV2.S vaccination and SARS-CoV-2 variants. TCRdb's table, derived via immunoSEQ multiplex PCR, lists solely in-frame clones and lacks some. The repertoire consists of 300,000 to 350,000 clones, with around 90% occurring once and the leading ten covering 6.4%.

Specimen: peripheral blood, collected in a trial of Ad26.COV2.S vaccine versus placebo. V is TRBV7-3 and J is TRBJ2-3; the D is unclear. The receptor was derived from a person aged 18 to 59 who received the Ad26.COV2.S COVID-19 vaccine or a placebo. CDR3 nucleotides: TGTGCCAGCAGCTTAACGTTTTCGGATACGCAGTATTTT. Protein product: CASSLTFSDTQYF.